Detailed here is one T cell receptor (beta chain). The record originates from a study of blood T cell repertoires in COVID-19. Looking at the study overall: Spain, Italy and the United States supplied samples that represented acute and convalescent COVID-19. PBMCs, B-cell-depleted T cells, or T cells provided the cDNA or gDNA that made up the material.

Seattle's enrolled individuals joined amid active infection and were then monitored longitudinally. The CDR3 totals 16 residues. The germline V gene has CDR1 LGHDT and CDR2 YNNKEL (reference sequence). The V gene end was trimmed by 1 base and the J gene end by 5 bases; junction bases not matched to a gene: 7. Authors' methods: Estimates of nucleated cell counts were drawn from the amplification of reference gene primers. Only in-frame clones appear in the TCRdb table, and some are missing; sequencing was by immunoSEQ multiplex PCR. V and J calls plus clone size are reproduced from that table; the DNA served to infer D and trimming. The repertoire has 90,000 to 100,000 clones, around 92% of them found once; the top ten carry 2.5% to 3.5%.

Sequenced: peripheral blood. V is TRBV3-1 (or the pseudogene TRBV3-2) and J is TRBJ2-1; 8 nucleotides agree with TRBD2. The clonotype comes from a man in his fifties with COVID-19, enrolled during active disease. The CDR3 region has the DNA TGTGCCAGCAGCCAAGTAACGGGGGGGCTGAACAATGAGCAGTTCTTC. Its protein product is CASSQVTGGLNNEQFF.